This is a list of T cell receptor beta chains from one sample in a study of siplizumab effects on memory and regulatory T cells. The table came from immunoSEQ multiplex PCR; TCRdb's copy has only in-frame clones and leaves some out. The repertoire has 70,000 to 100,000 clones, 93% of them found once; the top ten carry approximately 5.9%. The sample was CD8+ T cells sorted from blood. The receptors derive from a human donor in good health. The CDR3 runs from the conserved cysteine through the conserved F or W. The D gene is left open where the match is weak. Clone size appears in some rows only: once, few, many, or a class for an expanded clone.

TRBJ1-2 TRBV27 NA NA CASSPTGGTMGYGYTF TGTGCCAGCTCTCCCACCGGGGGAACTATGGGCTATGGCTACACCTTC
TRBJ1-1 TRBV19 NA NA CASSIVGGANTEAFF TGTGCCAGTAGTATAGTAGGGGGGGCCAACACTGAAGCTTTCTTT
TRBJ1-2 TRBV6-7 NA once CASGLYNYGYTF TGTGCCAGTGGACTGTACAACTATGGCTACACCTTC
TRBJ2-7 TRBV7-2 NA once CASSPFGGTTSYEQYF TGTGCCAGCAGCCCCTTCGGCGGGACAACCTCCTACGAGCAGTACTTC
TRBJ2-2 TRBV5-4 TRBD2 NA CASSYNGGALDTGELFF TGTGCCAGCAGCTACAACGGGGGGGCCCTCGACACCGGGGAGCTGTTTTTT
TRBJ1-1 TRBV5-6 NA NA CASSLEGTEAFF TGTGCCAGCAGCTTGGAAGGTACTGAAGCTTTCTTT
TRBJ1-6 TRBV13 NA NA CASSLGLNSPLHF TGTGCCAGCAGCTTAGGGCTGAATTCACCCCTCCACTTT
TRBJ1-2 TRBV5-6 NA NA CASSLALAGYTF TGTGCCAGCAGCTTGGCCTTAGCTGGCTACACCTTC
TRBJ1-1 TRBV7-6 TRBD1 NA CASSSMDRVNTEAFF TGTGCCAGCAGCTCCATGGACAGGGTGAACACTGAAGCTTTCTTT
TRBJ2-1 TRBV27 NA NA CASSLIPYNEQFF TGTGCCAGCAGTTTAATCCCCTACAATGAGCAGTTCTTC
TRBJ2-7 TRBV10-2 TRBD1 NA CASRTGNYEQYF TGCGCCAGCAGGACAGGGAACTACGAGCAGTACTTC
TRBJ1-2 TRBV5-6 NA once CASSYPGPMGYGYTF TGTGCCAGCAGCTACCCCGGACCAATGGGCTATGGCTACACCTTC
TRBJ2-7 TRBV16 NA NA CASSQGDYEQYF TGTGCCAGCAGCCAAGGGGACTACGAGCAGTACTTC
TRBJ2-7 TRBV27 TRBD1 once CASSLNGQGDEYEQYF TGTGCCAGCAGCCTAAACGGACAGGGGGATGAATACGAGCAGTACTTC
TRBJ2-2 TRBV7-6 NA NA CASSPSRGLPGAGELFF TGTGCCAGCAGCCCAAGTAGGGGACTCCCAGGGGCCGGGGAGCTGTTTTTT
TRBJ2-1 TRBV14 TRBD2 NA CASSLIAGASYNEQFF TGTGCCAGCAGTCTTATAGCGGGAGCGTCCTACAATGAGCAGTTCTTC
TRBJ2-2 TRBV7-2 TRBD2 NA CASSSTSGSVITGELFF TGTGCCAGCAGCAGCACGAGCGGGAGCGTGATCACCGGGGAGCTGTTTTTT
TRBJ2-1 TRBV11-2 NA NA CASSLDEGPVPRAAFF TGTGCCAGCAGCTTAGATGAAGGCCCAGTCCCACGTGCGGCGTTCTTC
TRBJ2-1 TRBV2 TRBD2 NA CASSLSGGSYNEQFF TGTGCCAGCAGTCTAAGCGGGGGGTCCTACAATGAGCAGTTCTTC
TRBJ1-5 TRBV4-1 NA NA CASSPTTGATSSNQPQHF TGCGCCAGCAGCCCCACAACCGGGGCAACTTCTAGCAATCAGCCCCAGCATTTT
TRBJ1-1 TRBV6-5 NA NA CASSFDRDTEAFF TGTGCCAGCAGCTTTGACAGAGACACTGAAGCTTTCTTT
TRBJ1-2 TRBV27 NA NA CASSSSTDYYGYTF TGTGCCAGCAGTTCCTCGACAGATTACTATGGCTACACCTTC
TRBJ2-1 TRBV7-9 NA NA CASSLDVYNEQFF TGTGCCAGCAGCTTAGATGTGTACAATGAGCAGTTCTTC
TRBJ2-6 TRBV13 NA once CASSPTAGTGANVLTF TGTGCCAGCAGCCCGACTGCCGGGACTGGGGCCAACGTCCTGACTTTC
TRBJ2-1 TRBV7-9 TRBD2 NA CASSLASGGANEQFF TGTGCCAGCAGCTTAGCTAGCGGGGGGGCCAATGAGCAGTTCTTC
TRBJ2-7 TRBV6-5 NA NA CASSYGTGSGEQYF TGTGCCAGCAGTTACGGAACTGGGTCTGGGGAGCAGTACTTC
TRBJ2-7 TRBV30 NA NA CAWSVLEGTEQYF TGTGCCTGGAGTGTTCTCGAGGGAACCGAGCAGTACTTC
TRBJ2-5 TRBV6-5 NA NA CASSQQETQYF TGTGCCAGCAGTCAACAAGAGACCCAGTACTTC
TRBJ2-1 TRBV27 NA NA CASSSTAGLGSDEQFF TGTGCCAGCAGTTCTACCGCGGGACTGGGATCTGATGAGCAGTTCTTC
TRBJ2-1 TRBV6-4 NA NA CASSDNSYNEQFF TGTGCCAGCAGTGACAACAGCTACAATGAGCAGTTCTTC
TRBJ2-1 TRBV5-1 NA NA CASSLESPGYNEQFF TGCGCCAGCAGCTTGGAAAGCCCCGGTTACAATGAGCAGTTCTTC
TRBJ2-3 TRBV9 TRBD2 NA CASSDSGSGTDTQYF TGTGCCAGCAGCGATAGCGGGAGTGGTACAGATACGCAGTATTTT
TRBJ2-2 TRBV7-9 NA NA CASSDLAPDTGELFF TGTGCCAGCAGCGATCTAGCGCCCGACACCGGGGAGCTGTTTTTT
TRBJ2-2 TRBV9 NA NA CASSVVNSMSGELFF TGTGCCAGCAGCGTAGTTAATAGTATGTCCGGGGAGCTGTTTTTT